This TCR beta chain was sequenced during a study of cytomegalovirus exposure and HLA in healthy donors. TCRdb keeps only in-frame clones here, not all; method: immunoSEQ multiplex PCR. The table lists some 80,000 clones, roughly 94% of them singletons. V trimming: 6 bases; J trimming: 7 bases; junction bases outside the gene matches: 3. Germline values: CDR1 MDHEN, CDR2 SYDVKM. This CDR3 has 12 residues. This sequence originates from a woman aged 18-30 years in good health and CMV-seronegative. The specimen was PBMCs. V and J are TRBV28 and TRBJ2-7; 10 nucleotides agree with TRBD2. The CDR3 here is CASRDSGREQYF. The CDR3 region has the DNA TGTGCCAGCAGAGATAGCGGGAGGGAGCAGTACTTC.